This T cell receptor (beta chain) was found in a study of blood T cell repertoires in COVID-19. Across the study: Sites in the United States, Italy and Spain provided acute and convalescent COVID-19 samples. From T cells, B-cell-depleted T cells, or PBMCs came the material, which was cDNA or gDNA.

Seattle enrolled patients during active infection and tracked them longitudinally. Authors' data handling: By means of reference gene primer amplification, nucleated cell counts were estimated. The data were produced by immunoSEQ multiplex PCR, yet TCRdb's version contains in-frame clones alone and is incomplete. That table furnishes V, J and clone size, whereas the DNA furnished D and trimming. The table has a few hundred thousand clones, roughly 90% seen once. The CDR3 is made up of 14 amino acids. The V gene lost 7 bases and the J gene lost 5 bases, with 14 bases spanning the gap. Germline V gene lookup returns CDR1 LNHDA and CDR2 SQIVND (reference sequence).

The sequencing sample was made of peripheral blood. The receptor's source is a woman aged 25 to 45 with COVID-19, enrolled during active disease. J is TRBJ1-4 and V is TRBV19, with D unclear. CDR3 in amino acids: CASTPTVANEKLFF. The CDR3, as DNA: TGTGCCAGTACCCCTACCGTCGCGAATGAAAAACTGTTTTTT.